This T cell receptor (beta chain) was sequenced during a study of T-cell reconstitution after alpha-beta-depleted transplantation in children (dated by TCRdb to the mid-2010s). Regarding the study in general: The study quantitatively tracked T-cell immune reconstitution after TCRalphabeta/CD19-depleted allogeneic hematopoietic cell transplantation in children using TCR repertoire profiling.

This clonotype was detected only once. Its antigen remains undetermined. Per-base quality was not reported, and no clone a single base away is much larger than it. From the cysteine through the phenylalanine, the CDR3 covers 15 amino acids. CDR3 DNA is the only sequence kept; it has 45 bases, read in frame from the first base. Trimming costs V 2 bases and J 2 bases, and their ends lie 14 bases apart. CDR1 and CDR2 are drawn from the germline V gene: SGHRS, YFSETQ. Libraries came from PCR. The sample was run on an Illumina HiSeq 2500. To normalize quantification of the TCRbeta repertoire, the TCR libraries were built with molecular barcoding that relied on unique molecular identifiers. In TCRdb, the public reads were trimmed at Q25 with fastp and aligned with MiXCR, with productive beta chains retained. Every entry covers one CDR3 protein and lists the most common genes and DNA from its rows. A total of 500,000 to 600,000 distinct CDR3 sequences appear in this sample, roughly 27% of them only once. The ten largest clones capture under 45% of the sample.

What this sample's treatment or condition label stands for: allogeneic hematopoietic cell transplantation with graft depleted of TCRalphabeta T cells and CD19 B cells. The transplant recipients were children given TCRalphabeta/CD19-depleted allogeneic hematopoietic cell grafts. The research as a whole found: In some patients, the high TCRbeta diversity seen at day 60 was put down to recipient T cells and intrathymic progenitors that had survived conditioning. Over the following months the frequencies of hyperexpanded clones went down, and after one year T-cell counts and TCRbeta diversity were mostly credited to newly produced T cells. The apparently early alphabetaT-cell count recovery about two months after transplant was reportedly dependent on only several hundred rapidly expanded clones derived from non-depleted graft cells.

The starting material was PBMCs, obtained before TCRalphabeta/CD19-depleted stem cell transplant. This receptor was taken from a boy younger than two with Wiskott-Aldrich syndrome, due to receive a stem cell transplant. The chain is made from TRBV5-1 and TRBJ2-7; the D segment is perhaps TRBD1 or TRBD2, each sharing 6 matched bases. The CDR3 has the sequence CASSFKQGGAYEQYF. The nucleotide sequence is TGCGCCAGCAGCTTTAAACAGGGCGGGGCCTACGAGCAGTACTTC.